What follows is one TCR beta chain and its context. There are a few counts of this clonotype. What this receptor recognizes is not known. Base qualities are not recorded, but no much larger clone differs from it by a single base. The record originates from a study of blood T cells in healthy people across ages (dated by TCRdb to 2013 to 2016). About the full investigation: In model experiments, template switching captured about one uniquely barcoded TCR beta cDNA molecule for every two T cells. Using deep sequencing normalized with unique cDNA molecular identifiers, the study measured how TCR beta repertoire diversity changes with age. Donors were grouped into four age groups: young (average roughly 17 years), middle-aged (roughly 38), aged (about 60) and long-lived (around 80). Two additional independent replicas of 1 million unique cDNA reads from the same blood draw were analyzed for two donors (one aged 18 to 30 and one aged 80 or older).

The CDR3 covers 13 residues, taking in both the cysteine and the phenylalanine. The retained sequence is limited to the CDR3, 39 bases, with the frame set at the first base. Per the germline V gene (reference sequence), MNHEY is the CDR1 and SMNVEV is the CDR2. The donors were roughly 39 Caucasian individuals from Russia, aged 6 to 90 years, who were systemically healthy. Ten milliliters of peripheral blood were drawn from each donor into EDTA-treated Vacutainer tubes. Ficoll-Paque density-gradient centrifugation was used to isolate PBMCs, with at least 7 million per sample. Trizol reagent was used to extract total RNA from the PBMCs, yielding at least 6 micrograms per sample. The percentages of naive CD45RAhigh/CD27high T cells were determined by flow cytometry on a PBMC aliquot from every donor. Library prep was done by 5' RACE. Reads for this sample came from an Illumina HiSeq 2500. The second PCR ran for about 6 to 11 cycles and used a J-beta primer mix along with a sample-barcoded 5' primer. A template-switch 5' adaptor carrying 12 random nucleotides introduced a unique molecular identifier onto each TCR beta cDNA molecule. At least 2.5 million CDR3-containing paired-end reads were obtained from each sample. First-strand cDNA synthesis was performed from all RNA using the Mint cDNA synthesis kit, with priming by a TRBC-specific oligonucleotide. Following uracil-DNA glycosylase treatment, a first 18-cycle PCR with universal primers M1SS and BC2_uni_R was performed on all cDNA. Processing in the source paper ran as follows. For normalization, 1 million high-quality reads, each with a distinct molecular identifier, were randomly selected from each sample. Reads sharing molecular identifiers were discarded rather than binned into consensus sequences. CDR3 identification, clonotype clustering and error correction used MiTCR with a Q25 quality threshold and the strictest error-elimination algorithm. Lower-bound total TCR beta diversity was estimated with a nonparametric unseen species model using Euler transformation. TCRdb reworked the public reads: Q25 trimming with fastp, MiXCR clone assembly, productive beta chains retained. Rows are combined by CDR3 protein, so each entry shows the most common genes and DNA. None of the V and J calls come from the authors' own analysis; TCRdb made them. The sample yields around 1,000,000 distinct CDR3 sequences; about 23% were counted once. Of the sample, 0.75% falls within the top ten clones.

The paper's findings and limits, for the study overall: Because profiling used bulk unsorted PBMCs, naive and antigen-experienced compartments could not be compared conclusively. Compared with the aged group, the long-lived group had more naive CD4+ T cells, fewer expanded clones and increased TCR diversity, suggesting age selection. Observed TCR beta diversity per million T cells fell roughly linearly with age, and a significant reduction was already apparent by age roughly 40. There was a strong correlation between observed TCR beta diversity and the percentage of naive T cells measured by flow cytometry. Estimates of total diversity from one million sequenced T cells were regarded as lower bounds and underestimates. Because donor CMV infection status was unknown, age-related changes in expanded clonotypes were potentially confounded.

These data were also reused for a study on T cells of mothers and their children. Taken from the second paper: The donors were nine systemically healthy Caucasian individuals, made up of three mothers and their six children. cDNA synthesis consumed the entire amount of extracted RNA, loaded at around 1.4 ug RNA in each 15 ul reaction. In the second PCR, sample barcodes and 2-4 random nucleotides were introduced via the M1S primer. Over 9.5 million TCR beta CDR3 reads were obtained for each mother, and 2.5 million to 3 million reads were obtained for each child. TCR recombination output is similarly shaped by thymic selection in related and unrelated pairs, with a minor effect exerted by inherited differences. Normalized repertoire overlap was always found to be slightly, but never significantly, higher in related mother-child pairs than in unrelated mother-child pairs. Persistent microchimeric T cell clones were not detected, at a sensitivity of about 99 clones per million clonotypes. In the study, deep NGS was used to compare the TCR beta repertoires of mothers and children, and features distinguishing related mother-child pairs from unrelated individuals were sought. Mothers averaged approximately 41 +/- 4 years of age and children averaged around 10 +/- 4 years. After adapters were ligated using NEBNext reagents, the libraries underwent 100+100 nt paired-end sequencing on an Illumina HiSeq 2000. Mother and child libraries were prepared a month apart and sequenced in separate runs to prevent cross-contamination. Between about 500,000 and 2,100,000 distinct TCR beta clonotypes were identified per donor. Naive TCR beta clonotypes were estimated from low-frequency clonotypes matched to each donor's FACS-determined naive share, without sorting.

The receptor chain draws on TRBV27 and TRBJ2-5, with TRBD1 identical over 7 junction bases. The J call may be incorrect, as the DNA end agrees better with TRBJ2-1. The source is a girl aged 2-9 years in good health. Specimen: blood. CDR3 protein: CASSLTGWDEQFF. The sequenced DNA is TGTGCCAGCAGTTTGACAGGGTGGGATGAGCAGTTCTTC.